Below are 24 T cell receptor beta chains sequenced from a single sample in a study of CD8 T cells in Susac syndrome. Random hexamers were used to reverse transcribe the RNA input (about 0.45 to 1 ug). From the immunoSEQ multiplex PCR reads, TCRdb called clonotypes with MiXCR, one entry per CDR3 protein. The sample has some 260,000 distinct CDR3 sequences; more than 75% are singletons. The material sequenced was CD8+ T cells from PBMCs. These receptors were obtained from a human donor with multiple sclerosis.

This sequence joins TRBV19 and TRBJ2-2, with a weak D call TRBD2 (5 bases). The CDR3 runs 15 residues. Germline V gene data show CDR1 as LNHDA and CDR2 as SQIVND (reference sequence). V shed 6 bases and J shed 2 bases, with 13 bases lying between them. The CDR3 sequence: CASSKAVRNTGELFF. CDR3 coding DNA: TGTGCCAGTAGCAAAGCGGTGAGAAACACCGGGGAGCTGTTTTTT.

The chain is built from TRBV30 and TRBJ2-7, with D perhaps TRBD2 (6 bases). From germline, CDR1 is GTSNPN and CDR2 SVGIG (reference sequence). The CDR3 extends over 13 amino acids. V was cut by 3 bases and J by 0 bases, with 9 bases left in between. The CDR3 loop is CAWRGGASYEQYF. CDR3 sequence (DNA): TGTGCCTGGAGAGGCGGGGCCTCCTACGAGCAGTACTTC.

The V and J genes are TRBV2 and TRBJ2-7; TRBD2 aligns across 10 bases. This CDR3 is 15 amino acids long. Per the germline V gene, CDR1 is SNHLY and CDR2 is FYNNEI. V shed 7 bases, J shed 3 bases, and the junction held 9 bases outside the gene matches. This CDR3 is CASTRGTSANYEQYF. CDR3 in DNA: TGTGCCAGCACCCGGGGGACTAGCGCTAACTACGAGCAGTACTTC.

This chain uses TRBV28 with TRBJ2-5, with 13 bases that match TRBD2. The trim removed 6 bases at V and 3 bases at J, leaving 4 bases unmatched. CDR1 is MDHEN, CDR2 SYDVKM, per germline. The CDR3 sequence is 15 residues long. The CDR3 loop reads CASRRLAGGKETQYF. The CDR3 coding sequence is TGTGCCAGCAGACGACTAGCGGGAGGAAAAGAGACCCAGTACTTC.

The chain has TRBV7-9 and TRBJ2-2; TRBD1 might be the D (5 bases). Deletions cut 0 bases from V and 3 bases from J, with 14 bases between. CDR1 and CDR2 from the germline V gene are SEHNR and FQNEAQ (reference sequence). The CDR3 runs 17 residues. CDR3 in DNA: TGTGCCAGCAGCTTAGCGCTTAGGCAGGGCGACACCGGGGAGCTGTTTTTT. Amino acid sequence: CASSLALRQGDTGELFF.

This clonotype was seen only once. This sequence joins TRBV28 and TRBJ2-3, with D possibly being TRBD1 (6 bases). Trimming removed 3 bases at V and 0 bases at J, with 10 bases between. CDR1 and CDR2 (germline): MDHEN, SYDVKM. CDR3 length: 15 residues. The CDR3 spells CASSFRTASTDTQYF. CDR3 coding DNA: TGTGCCAGCAGTTTCCGGACAGCTAGCACAGATACGCAGTATTTT.

This sequence joins TRBV13 and TRBJ2-7; 8 bases are a match to TRBD2. The V gene's germline CDR1 is PRHDT and CDR2 FYEKMQ (reference sequence). The V gene end was trimmed by 3 bases and the J gene end by 2 bases; junction bases not matched to a gene: 6. This CDR3 is built from 15 residues. The CDR3 DNA reads as TGTGCCAGCAGCTTTGGTAGCGGGGTTGCCTACGAGCAGTACTTC. The encoded protein is CASSFGSGVAYEQYF. Together with reference TRBV13 and TRBJ2-7, the CDR3 gives the full variable domain: AAGVIQSPRHLIKEKRETATLKCYPIPRHDTVYWYQQGPGQDPQFLISFYEKMQSDKGSIPDRFSAQQFSDYHSELNMSSLELGDSALYFCASSFGSGVAYEQYFGPGTRLTVT.

This clonotype came up once. This chain uses TRBV6-6 with TRBJ1-1; tentative D call: TRBD1 (5 bases). V lost 2 bases, J lost 5 bases, and 12 bases lay in between. CDR1 and CDR2 from the germline V gene are MNHNY and SVGAGI (reference sequence). The CDR3 sequence is 14 residues long. DNA of the CDR3: TGTGCCAGCAGTTACGGGGCGGCGCGAACTGAAGCTTTCTTT. Translation: CASSYGAARTEAFF.

This clonotype was counted a few times. Germline is not matched at one junction end, which may reflect a read error. This chain connects TRBV2 to TRBJ2-3; TRBD2 agrees at 13 bases. The CDR3 extends over 16 amino acids. Germline V lookup: CDR1 SNHLY, CDR2 FYNNEI. The CDR3 DNA reads TGTGCCAGCAGCGAAGGGACTAGCGGGAACGGAGATACGCAGTATTTT. Amino acids: CASSEGTSGNGDTQYF.

CDR3: CSVEDVEGANYGYTF. CDR3 nucleotides: TGCAGCGTTGAAGATGTGGAAGGAGCTAACTATGGCTACACCTTC. V usage is TRBV29-1 and J usage is TRBJ1-2, with unresolved D. Germline-derived CDR1 and CDR2 are SQVTM and ANQGSEA. Trimming took off 0 bases at V and 0 bases at J, with 11 bases between the two ends. The length of the CDR3 is 15 residues.

The rearrangement joins TRBV29-1 to TRBJ1-2; D ambiguous. The ends were cut back, 5 bases at V and 7 bases at J, with 8 bases in the middle. The CDR3 is 10 residues long. Germline V gene sequence: CDR1 SQVTM, CDR2 ANQGSEA. The CDR3 DNA reads TGCAGCGTTAGCCCGGGTGGCTACACCTTC. Protein: CSVSPGGYTF.

In DNA, the CDR3 is TGCAGTGCCGGACGACAGTTACAAAATGGCTACACCTTC. Encoded protein: CSAGRQLQNGYTF. The rearrangement uses TRBV20-1 and TRBJ1-2, with a possible D match to TRBD1 (5 bases). The V end lost 6 bases, the J end lost 6 bases, and 17 bases lay between the germline ends. The CDR3 covers 13 residues. In germline, CDR1 is DFQATT, CDR2 SNEGSKA (reference sequence).

This chain's CDR3 is CASTLGVAGHGELFF. Written as DNA, the CDR3 is TGTGCCAGCACCCTTGGGGTAGCGGGGCACGGGGAGCTGTTTTTT. This sequence joins TRBV28 and TRBJ2-2; TRBD2 aligns across 8 bases. J lost 7 bases, V lost 7 bases, and 11 bases had no gene match. The CDR3 extends over 15 amino acids. The germline V gene has CDR1 MDHEN and CDR2 SYDVKM.

The chain joins TRBV9 to TRBJ1-5; 9 bases match TRBD1. The CDR3 extends over 15 amino acids. Germline V CDR1 and CDR2: SGDLS, YYNGEE. V shed 7 bases, J shed 7 bases, and the junction held 12 bases outside the gene matches. CDR3: CASAEWDRASQPQHF. CDR3 DNA sequence: TGTGCCAGCGCTGAATGGGACAGGGCTAGCCAGCCCCAGCATTTT.

This clonotype came up a few times. The chain employs TRBV28 and TRBJ1-5; a possible D gene is TRBD1 (6 bases). Trimming took off 5 bases at V and 4 bases at J, with 12 bases between the two ends. The CDR3 totals 14 residues. The germline gives CDR1 MDHEN, CDR2 SYDVKM. CDR3 in DNA: TGTGCCAGCAGTCCCATCAGGGGTAATCAGCCCCAGCATTTT. As protein: CASSPIRGNQPQHF.

The V and J genes are TRBV19 and TRBJ2-3; D is ambiguous. Trimming cost V 7 bases and J 6 bases, with 8 bases left between them. Germline CDR1 and CDR2: LNHDA and SQIVND (reference sequence). The CDR3 extends over 11 amino acids. The CDR3 reads CASNSADTQYF. Here the CDR3 DNA reads TGTGCCAGTAATTCCGCTGATACGCAGTATTTT. Drawing the rest from reference TRBV19 and TRBJ2-3, the complete variable domain is DGGITQSPKYLFRKEGQNVTLSCEQNLNHDAMYWYRQDPGQGLRLIYYSQIVNDFQKGDIAEGYSVSREKKESFPLTVTSAQKNPTAFYLCASNSADTQYFGPGTRLTVL.

This clonotype was seen just once. The rearrangement uses TRBV7-2 and TRBJ2-1; D is unclear. This CDR3 is built from 13 residues. CDR1 and CDR2 (germline): SGHTA, FQGNSA. Trimming removed 5 bases from V and 6 bases from J, with 11 bases in between. The DNA of the CDR3 is TGTGCCAGCAGCCCCCTTATCCGCAATGAGCAGTTCTTC. Its translation: CASSPLIRNEQFF. The full variable domain, rest sourced from reference TRBV7-2 and TRBJ2-1, is GAGVSQSPSNKVTEKGKDVELRCDPISGHTALYWYRQSLGQGLEFLIYFQGNSAPDKSGLPSDRFSAERTGGSVSTLTIQRTQQEDSAVYLCASSPLIRNEQFFGPGTRLTVL.

V gene TRBV11-2 combines with J gene TRBJ2-7; D may correspond to TRBD1 or TRBD2 (6 bases each). V was pared by 0 bases and J by 9 bases, with 12 bases between. CDR1 is SGHAT and CDR2 is FQNNGV in the germline V gene. The length of the CDR3 is 13 residues. CDR3 protein: CASSLDWGALQYF. The CDR3 bases are TGTGCCAGCAGCTTAGATTGGGGGGCGTTGCAGTACTTC.

The chain uses TRBV28 and TRBJ2-5; the match to TRBD1 covers 7 bases. CDR3 length: 14 residues. V lost 5 bases to trimming and J lost 4 bases; unmatched junction nucleotides: 7. Per the germline V gene, CDR1 is MDHEN and CDR2 is SYDVKM. The CDR3, as DNA: TGTGCCAGCAGTGAGACAGGGAAAGGAGAGACCCAGTACTTC. This translates into CASSETGKGETQYF.

The gene calls are TRBV13 and TRBJ1-5; maybe TRBD1 (5 bases). Germline CDR1 and CDR2: PRHDT and FYEKMQ (reference sequence). The V end lost 4 bases, the J end lost 8 bases, and 12 bases lay between the germline ends. CDR3 length equals 13 residues. The CDR3 sequence: CASSSGRAKPQHF. The CDR3, as DNA: TGTGCCAGCAGCTCGGGACGGGCGAAGCCCCAGCATTTT. Full variable domain (remainder filled in from reference TRBV13 and TRBJ1-5): AAGVIQSPRHLIKEKRETATLKCYPIPRHDTVYWYQQGPGQDPQFLISFYEKMQSDKGSIPDRFSAQQFSDYHSELNMSSLELGDSALYFCASSSGRAKPQHFGDGTRLSIL.

Note on this clonotype: Here the CDR3 omits its conserved ending phenylalanine or tryptophan, so a read error is the likely source. The rearrangement joins TRBV4-1 to TRBJ2-7, with 12 bases aligning to TRBD2. J gave up 6 bases and V 5 bases, and 11 bases lay outside the gene matches. Germline values: CDR1 MGHRA, CDR2 YSYEKL. The CDR3 covers 16 residues. The CDR3 reads CASSTPRTSGIGEQYL. The DNA of the CDR3 is TGCGCCAGCAGCACCCCCCGGACTAGCGGGATAGGCGAGCAGTACCTC.

The chain has TRBV7-9 and TRBJ2-7; TRBD2 aligns across 9 bases. The V and J ends lost 5 bases and 2 bases, in that order; junction bases with no gene match: 10. The CDR3 length is 16 residues. Germline CDR1 is SEHNR and CDR2 is FQNEAQ (reference sequence). This CDR3 reads CASSPAGLAGPYEQYF. CDR3 nucleotide sequence: TGTGCCAGCAGCCCGGCGGGGCTAGCGGGACCCTACGAGCAGTACTTC.

The chain links TRBV28 to TRBJ1-1, with D perhaps matching TRBD1 (5 bases). This CDR3 is 14 amino acids long. Germline V gene data show CDR1 as MDHEN and CDR2 as SYDVKM. V was pared by 3 bases and J by 0 bases, with 8 bases between. In DNA, the CDR3 is TGTGCCAGCAGTTTTAGAGGGGTGAACACTGAAGCTTTCTTT. Its translation: CASSFRGVNTEAFF.

This clonotype has a single count. The chain carries TRBV27 and TRBJ2-2, with D maybe TRBD1 (5 bases). V dropped 5 bases and J dropped 4 bases, with 11 bases sitting between them. The CDR3 contains 14 residues. Germline values: CDR1 MNHEY, CDR2 SMNVEV (reference sequence). DNA for the CDR3: TGTGCCAGCAGTCCCTCAGGGATCACCGGGGAGCTGTTTTTT. It specifies CASSPSGITGELFF.